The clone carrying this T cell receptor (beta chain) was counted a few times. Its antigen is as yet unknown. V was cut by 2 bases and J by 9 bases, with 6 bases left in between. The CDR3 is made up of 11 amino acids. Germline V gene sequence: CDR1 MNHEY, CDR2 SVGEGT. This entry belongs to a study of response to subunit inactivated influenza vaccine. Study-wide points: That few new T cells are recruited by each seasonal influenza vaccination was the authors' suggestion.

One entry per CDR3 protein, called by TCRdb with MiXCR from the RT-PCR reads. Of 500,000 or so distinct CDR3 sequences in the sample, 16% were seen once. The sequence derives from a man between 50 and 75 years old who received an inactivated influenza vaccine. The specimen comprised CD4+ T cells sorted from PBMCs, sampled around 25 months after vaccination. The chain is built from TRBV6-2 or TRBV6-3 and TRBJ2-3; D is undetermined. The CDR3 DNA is TGTGCCAGCAGTTACCTTGGGACGCAGTATTTT. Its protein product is CASSYLGTQYF.